This T cell receptor (beta chain) was retrieved from a study of monozygotic twins with inflammatory bowel disease. Overall study results and limits: Versus healthy twins, IBD patients showed fewer clonotypes shared with others, especially with disease activity.

Template switching was used to attach UMIs, which incorporated a 6-nucleotide sample barcode. No DNA is given; TCRdb re-called the 5' RACE reads and lists each CDR3 protein once. The table counts 330,000 or so distinct CDR3 sequences; approximately 2% lies in the top ten. This CDR3 has 14 amino acids. Germline V CDR1 and CDR2: MNHNS, SASEGT. For this clonotype: Its antigen remains unknown.

This sequence originates from a human donor with ulcerative colitis or Crohn's disease, or a healthy co-twin of an affected twin (not recorded which). V gene TRBV6-1 combines with J gene TRBJ2-3; the TCRdb call, TRBD1, lacks DNA for checking. The sample comprised blood. CDR3 amino acids: CASIDPLSTDTQYF.